The T cell receptor beta chain under discussion was sequenced for a study of Ad26.COV2.S vaccination and SARS-CoV-2 variants. V lost 5 bases and J lost 4, with 17 bases in between. CDR3 length: 16 residues. The germline gives CDR1 SEHNR, CDR2 FQNEAQ (reference sequence). Treatment given: roughly 18 received Ad26.COV2.S at low or high dose, single or two shots; several received placebo; per-sample allocation not given. Sampling took place 63 days after the first vaccine or placebo injection. Comment on this clone: Its antigen remains unknown.

Regarding the study as a whole: Measures of TCR breadth and depth may have fallen short of total T cell responses. A substantial breadth of spike-specific CD8+ and CD4+ T cell responses after vaccination has been reported. Similar non-spike TCR breadth was observed in recipients of vaccine and of placebo.

Profiled with immunoSEQ multiplex PCR; TCRdb holds only in-frame clones, not every one. The sample has 360,000 or so clones, roughly 84% seen once; the top ten hold roughly 3.2%. This receptor was obtained from a person aged 18-65 years who received the Ad26.COV2.S COVID-19 vaccine or a placebo. The sequencing used peripheral blood, collected in a trial of Ad26.COV2.S vaccine versus placebo. This chain connects TRBV7-9 to TRBJ1-4; D might be TRBD1 (5 bases). In DNA, the CDR3 is TGTGCCAGCAGCCCACCTCAGGCCAGGGATAATGAAAAACTGTTTTTT. The encoded protein is CASSPPQARDNEKLFF.